Below, one TCR beta chain is given with its context. Its specificity is unknown. CD45RO-negative CD8 cells positively selected for CCR7 made up the naive population, which excluded terminally differentiated effector memory CD45RA+ cells. This entry comes from a study of shared clonotypes between healthy human individuals. Study-wide context: Researchers assigned three CD4 naive, three CD4 memory, two CD8 naive and one CD8 memory plate to each donor. Study results and caveats: Generally, estimated richness proved larger in naive subsets than it did in memory subsets. Even with large depth, rarefaction showed that sorted-subset sequencing was incomplete.

Measured with immunoSEQ multiplex PCR; TCRdb has only the in-frame clones, and not every one. The sample lists fewer than 1 million clones, roughly 96% occurring once. The V and J ends lost 4 bases and 4 bases, in that order; junction bases with no gene match: 7. Per germline, CDR1 SEHNR and CDR2 FQNEAQ (reference sequence). The length of the CDR3 is 15 residues. This chain uses TRBV7-9 with TRBJ2-1, with 7 bases aligning to TRBD2. The sample comprised naive CD8+ T cells sorted from blood. The sequence derives from a man aged 30-40 years in good health. The CDR3 nucleotides are TGTGCCAGCAGCTCCTCCGGGACTAATTACAATGAGCAGTTCTTC. Protein: CASSSSGTNYNEQFF.